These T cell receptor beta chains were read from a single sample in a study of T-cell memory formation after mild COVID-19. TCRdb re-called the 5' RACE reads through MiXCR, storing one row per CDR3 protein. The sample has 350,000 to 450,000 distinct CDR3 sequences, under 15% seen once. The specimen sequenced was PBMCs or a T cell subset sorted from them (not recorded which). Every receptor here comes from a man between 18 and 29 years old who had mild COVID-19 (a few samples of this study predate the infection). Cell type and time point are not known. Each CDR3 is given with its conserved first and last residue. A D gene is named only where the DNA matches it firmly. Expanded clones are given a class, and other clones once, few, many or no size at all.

CDR3 protein: CASSEQNPYEQYF
CDR3 DNA: TGTGCCAGCAGCGAACAGAATCCCTACGAGCAGTACTTC
J gene: TRBJ2-7
V gene: TRBV7-8
D gene: -
clone size: -
CDR3 length: 13

CDR3 protein: CASSSRDTEQFF
CDR3 DNA: TGTGCCAGCAGTTCCAGGGATACTGAGCAGTTCTTC
J gene: TRBJ2-1
V gene: TRBV27
D gene: -
clone size: -
CDR3 length: 12

CDR3 protein: CASSQGPPFYGYTF
CDR3 DNA: TGTGCCAGCAGCCAGGGGCCCCCGTTCTATGGCTACACCTTC
J gene: TRBJ1-2
V gene: TRBV28
D gene: -
clone size: -
CDR3 length: 14

CDR3 protein: CSVDRGRQETQYF
CDR3 DNA: TGCAGCGTTGACCGGGGCCGCCAAGAGACCCAGTACTTC
J gene: TRBJ2-5
V gene: TRBV29-1
D gene: -
clone size: -
CDR3 length: 13

CDR3 protein: CSVQRNAGELFF
CDR3 DNA: TGCAGTGTACAGAGAAACGCCGGGGAGCTGTTTTTT
J gene: TRBJ2-2
V gene: TRBV20-1
D gene: -
clone size: many
CDR3 length: 12

CDR3 protein: CASSPRLEGQALNEKLFF
CDR3 DNA: TGTGCCAGCAGCCCCCGGCTCGAGGGACAAGCACTTAATGAAAAACTGTTTTTT
J gene: TRBJ1-4
V gene: TRBV7-2
D gene: -
clone size: -
CDR3 length: 18

CDR3 protein: CASSPYPRRANEKLFF
CDR3 DNA: TGTGCCAGCAGCCCCTATCCCCGCAGGGCTAATGAAAAACTGTTTTTT
J gene: TRBJ1-4
V gene: TRBV3-1
D gene: -
clone size: many
CDR3 length: 16

CDR3 protein: CASSQDRQGFAQPQHF
CDR3 DNA: TGCGCCAGCAGCCAAGATCGCCAGGGGTTCGCTCAGCCCCAGCATTTT
J gene: TRBJ1-5
V gene: TRBV4-1
D gene: -
clone size: many
CDR3 length: 16

CDR3 protein: CAPSGPASSNQPQHF
CDR3 DNA: TGTGCCCCCTCCGGGCCAGCCTCTAGCAATCAGCCCCAGCATTTT
J gene: TRBJ1-5
V gene: TRBV24-1
D gene: -
clone size: few
CDR3 length: 15

CDR3 protein: CSASFESSGWETQYF
CDR3 DNA: TGCAGTGCTAGCTTCGAATCTAGCGGGTGGGAGACCCAGTACTTC
J gene: TRBJ2-5
V gene: TRBV20-1
D gene: TRBD2
clone size: few
CDR3 length: 15

CDR3 protein: CASSQEGTGLLTDTQYF
CDR3 DNA: TGCGCCAGCAGCCAAGAGGGGACAGGGCTTTTGACAGATACGCAGTATTTT
J gene: TRBJ2-3
V gene: TRBV4-3
D gene: TRBD1
clone size: -
CDR3 length: 17

CDR3 protein: CASSFGTGRYEQYF
CDR3 DNA: TGTGCCAGCAGCTTCGGGACAGGGCGATACGAGCAGTACTTC
J gene: TRBJ2-7
V gene: TRBV7-2
D gene: TRBD1
clone size: many
CDR3 length: 14

CDR3 protein: CASTFLRGNEQFF
CDR3 DNA: TGTGCCAGCACCTTCCTGCGGGGGAATGAGCAGTTCTTC
J gene: TRBJ2-1
V gene: TRBV6-2/TRBV6-3
D gene: TRBD2
clone size: -
CDR3 length: 13

CDR3 protein: CASSINDRPWGSPLHF
CDR3 DNA: TGTGCCAGCAGCATTAACGACAGACCATGGGGTTCACCCCTCCACTTT
J gene: TRBJ1-6
V gene: TRBV7-2
D gene: -
clone size: few
CDR3 length: 16

CDR3 protein: CASSGGAVDTQYF
CDR3 DNA: TGCGCCAGCAGCGGGGGGGCGGTAGATACGCAGTATTTT
J gene: TRBJ2-3
V gene: TRBV5-1
D gene: -
clone size: few
CDR3 length: 13

CDR3 protein: CASSWSGGDEQFF
CDR3 DNA: TGCGCCAGCAGCTGGAGCGGGGGGGATGAGCAGTTCTTC
J gene: TRBJ2-1
V gene: TRBV5-1
D gene: TRBD2
clone size: many
CDR3 length: 13

CDR3 protein: CASSRDRVNSPLHF
CDR3 DNA: TGCGCCAGCAGCCGGGACAGGGTGAATTCACCCCTCCACTTT
J gene: TRBJ1-6
V gene: TRBV4-3
D gene: TRBD1
clone size: few
CDR3 length: 14

CDR3 protein: CASSIGQGAGNTIYF
CDR3 DNA: TGTGCCAGTAGTATCGGACAGGGTGCTGGAAACACCATATATTTT
J gene: TRBJ1-3
V gene: TRBV19
D gene: TRBD1
clone size: few
CDR3 length: 15

CDR3 protein: CASSLPDGRQETQYF
CDR3 DNA: TGTGCCAGCAGCTTACCCGACGGACGCCAAGAGACCCAGTACTTC
J gene: TRBJ2-5
V gene: TRBV7-3
D gene: -
clone size: -
CDR3 length: 15

CDR3 protein: CASKSNRGYTGELFF
CDR3 DNA: TGTGCCAGCAAAAGCAACAGAGGCTACACCGGGGAGCTGTTTTTT
J gene: TRBJ2-2
V gene: TRBV25-1
D gene: -
clone size: -
CDR3 length: 15

CDR3 protein: CSASGDRNEQFF
CDR3 DNA: TGCAGTGCTAGTGGCGACCGCAATGAGCAGTTCTTC
J gene: TRBJ2-1
V gene: TRBV20-1
D gene: -
clone size: -
CDR3 length: 12

CDR3 protein: CASSYSTSGQETQYF
CDR3 DNA: TGTGCCAGCAGTTACTCGACTAGCGGACAAGAGACCCAGTACTTC
J gene: TRBJ2-5
V gene: TRBV6-2/TRBV6-3
D gene: TRBD2
clone size: -
CDR3 length: 15

CDR3 protein: CASSLGGPYEQYF
CDR3 DNA: TGCGCCAGCAGCTTAGGGGGTCCCTACGAGCAGTACTTC
J gene: TRBJ2-7
V gene: TRBV5-1
D gene: -
clone size: -
CDR3 length: 13

CDR3 protein: CATSDTQFNSPLHF
CDR3 DNA: TGTGCCACCAGTGACACCCAATTTAATTCACCCCTCCACTTT
J gene: TRBJ1-6
V gene: TRBV24-1
D gene: -
clone size: -
CDR3 length: 14

CDR3 protein: CASSFRSEQFF
CDR3 DNA: TGTGCCAGCAGTTTTCGGTCTGAGCAGTTCTTC
J gene: TRBJ2-1
V gene: TRBV12-3/TRBV12-4
D gene: -
clone size: -
CDR3 length: 11

CDR3 protein: CASSVGGGPDTQYF
CDR3 DNA: TGTGCCAGCAGCGTGGGCGGGGGGCCAGATACGCAGTATTTT
J gene: TRBJ2-3
V gene: TRBV9
D gene: TRBD2
clone size: -
CDR3 length: 14

CDR3 protein: CASSVSRAGGNSPLHF
CDR3 DNA: TGTGCCAGCAGTGTTAGCCGGGCAGGGGGGAATTCACCCCTCCACTTT
J gene: TRBJ1-6
V gene: TRBV6-6
D gene: TRBD1
clone size: -
CDR3 length: 16

CDR3 protein: CASSIYAAPYGYTF
CDR3 DNA: TGTGCCAGTAGTATTTACGCCGCTCCCTATGGCTACACCTTC
J gene: TRBJ1-2
V gene: TRBV19
D gene: -
clone size: -
CDR3 length: 14

CDR3 protein: CASSRGGGAGTDTQYF
CDR3 DNA: TGTGCCAGCAGTCGTGGCGGGGGGGCCGGCACAGATACGCAGTATTTT
J gene: TRBJ2-3
V gene: TRBV12-3/TRBV12-4
D gene: TRBD2
clone size: few
CDR3 length: 16

CDR3 protein: CSARVTTGELFF
CDR3 DNA: TGCAGTGCTAGAGTCACCACCGGGGAGCTGTTTTTT
J gene: TRBJ2-2
V gene: TRBV20-1
D gene: -
clone size: -
CDR3 length: 12

CDR3 protein: CSAHAGTGAPNEQFF
CDR3 DNA: TGCAGTGCACACGCCGGGACAGGGGCCCCCAATGAGCAGTTCTTC
J gene: TRBJ2-1
V gene: TRBV20-1
D gene: TRBD1
clone size: -
CDR3 length: 15

CDR3 protein: CASSWSSYSNQPQHF
CDR3 DNA: TGTGCCAGTAGTTGGAGTAGTTATAGCAATCAGCCCCAGCATTTT
J gene: TRBJ1-5
V gene: TRBV19
D gene: -
clone size: -
CDR3 length: 15

CDR3 protein: CASSFDGSGAGYTF
CDR3 DNA: TGTGCCAGCAGCTTTGATGGAAGTGGGGCTGGCTACACCTTC
J gene: TRBJ1-2
V gene: TRBV11-2
D gene: -
clone size: once
CDR3 length: 14

CDR3 protein: CASSLLGGFTEAFF
CDR3 DNA: TGTGCCAGCAGCTTACTAGGGGGCTTCACTGAAGCTTTCTTT
J gene: TRBJ1-1
V gene: TRBV7-2
D gene: TRBD1
clone size: few
CDR3 length: 14

CDR3 protein: CASSIHTGQGETQYF
CDR3 DNA: TGTGCCAGCAGCATCCATACGGGACAGGGAGAGACCCAGTACTTC
J gene: TRBJ2-5
V gene: TRBV11-2
D gene: TRBD1
clone size: many
CDR3 length: 15

CDR3 protein: CASSYSRPVLNTEAFF
CDR3 DNA: TGTGCCAGCAGTTACTCGAGACCCGTTCTGAACACTGAAGCTTTCTTT
J gene: TRBJ1-1
V gene: TRBV6-5
D gene: -
clone size: many
CDR3 length: 16

CDR3 protein: CASSPRTSGDTQYF
CDR3 DNA: TGTGCCAGCAGCCCCAGGACTAGCGGAGATACGCAGTATTTT
J gene: TRBJ2-3
V gene: TRBV7-3
D gene: TRBD2
clone size: -
CDR3 length: 14

CDR3 protein: CASSAAREGYTF
CDR3 DNA: TGTGCCAGCAGCGCGGCGAGGGAGGGCTACACCTTC
J gene: TRBJ1-2
V gene: TRBV7-2
D gene: -
clone size: -
CDR3 length: 12

CDR3 protein: CASSPWWTGQDGYTF
CDR3 DNA: TGTGCCAGCAGCCCTTGGTGGACAGGGCAAGATGGCTACACCTTC
J gene: TRBJ1-2
V gene: TRBV7-2
D gene: TRBD1
clone size: -
CDR3 length: 15

CDR3 protein: CASTSAGGPLYEQYF
CDR3 DNA: TGTGCCAGCACCTCTGCTGGGGGACCTCTGTACGAGCAGTACTTC
J gene: TRBJ2-7
V gene: TRBV7-9
D gene: -
clone size: few
CDR3 length: 15

CDR3 protein: CASSLGWTGGSGYTF
CDR3 DNA: TGCGCCAGCAGCTTGGGCTGGACAGGGGGCAGTGGCTACACCTTC
J gene: TRBJ1-2
V gene: TRBV5-1
D gene: TRBD1
clone size: few
CDR3 length: 15

CDR3 protein: CAISDGSTWETQYF
CDR3 DNA: TGTGCCATCAGTGACGGGTCGACCTGGGAGACCCAGTACTTC
J gene: TRBJ2-5
V gene: TRBV10-3
D gene: -
clone size: -
CDR3 length: 14

CDR3 protein: CSASVAEQFF
CDR3 DNA: TGCAGTGCTAGTGTTGCGGAGCAGTTCTTC
J gene: TRBJ2-1
V gene: TRBV20-1
D gene: -
clone size: few
CDR3 length: 10

CDR3 protein: CASSLASEIQYF
CDR3 DNA: TGTGCCAGCAGTTTAGCGAGTGAGATCCAGTACTTC
J gene: TRBJ2-5
V gene: TRBV12-3/TRBV12-4
D gene: -
clone size: -
CDR3 length: 12

CDR3 protein: CASSLLNGQGGLGAFF
CDR3 DNA: TGTGCCAGCAGCCTACTTAACGGACAGGGCGGTTTGGGGGCTTTCTTT
J gene: TRBJ1-1
V gene: TRBV7-8
D gene: TRBD1
clone size: -
CDR3 length: 16

CDR3 protein: CASSQERGALSNQPQHF
CDR3 DNA: TGCGCCAGCAGCCAAGAGCGGGGGGCTCTTAGCAATCAGCCCCAGCATTTT
J gene: TRBJ1-5
V gene: TRBV4-1
D gene: -
clone size: -
CDR3 length: 17

CDR3 protein: CASSHANRDRGTDTQYF
CDR3 DNA: TGTGCCAGCAGCCATGCAAACCGGGACAGGGGCACAGATACGCAGTATTTT
J gene: TRBJ2-3
V gene: TRBV4-2
D gene: TRBD1
clone size: -
CDR3 length: 17

CDR3 protein: CASSESKVVRAKNIQYF
CDR3 DNA: TGTGCCAGCAGTGAGTCCAAGGTGGTTAGAGCCAAAAACATTCAGTACTTC
J gene: TRBJ2-4
V gene: TRBV2
D gene: -
clone size: -
CDR3 length: 17

CDR3 protein: CATSDFSREEAGNEQFF
CDR3 DNA: TGTGCCACCAGTGATTTTAGCAGGGAGGAGGCGGGAAATGAGCAGTTCTTC
J gene: TRBJ2-1
V gene: TRBV24-1
D gene: -
clone size: -
CDR3 length: 17

CDR3 protein: CASSYTEGERKETQYF
CDR3 DNA: TGTGCCAGCAGCTATACTGAGGGGGAAAGGAAAGAGACCCAGTACTTC
J gene: TRBJ2-5
V gene: TRBV7-9
D gene: -
clone size: -
CDR3 length: 16

CDR3 protein: CASSYRDWRSYTF
CDR3 DNA: TGTGCCAGCAGCTACCGGGACTGGCGGAGCTACACCTTC
J gene: TRBJ1-2
V gene: TRBV7-2
D gene: -
clone size: -
CDR3 length: 13

CDR3 protein: CASSLAPHRGGQETQYF
CDR3 DNA: TGTGCCAGCAGCTTAGCCCCCCATCGGGGGGGGCAAGAGACCCAGTACTTC
J gene: TRBJ2-5
V gene: TRBV11-2
D gene: TRBD2
clone size: few
CDR3 length: 17

CDR3 protein: CASRNLDAAGEYTGELFF
CDR3 DNA: TGCGCCAGCAGAAACTTGGACGCAGCGGGGGAGTACACCGGGGAGCTGTTTTTT
J gene: TRBJ2-2
V gene: TRBV10-1
D gene: TRBD2
clone size: -
CDR3 length: 18

CDR3 protein: CASSYGTLRNEQFF
CDR3 DNA: TGTGCCAGCAGTTATGGGACGCTACGGAATGAGCAGTTCTTC
J gene: TRBJ2-1
V gene: TRBV6-6
D gene: -
clone size: -
CDR3 length: 14

CDR3 protein: CASSYRVLGDTQYF
CDR3 DNA: TGTGCCAGCAGCTACAGGGTGTTGGGGGATACGCAGTATTTT
J gene: TRBJ2-3
V gene: TRBV7-2
D gene: -
clone size: many
CDR3 length: 14